These 19 T cell receptor beta chains share one sample of origin, sequenced in a study of blood T cell repertoires in COVID-19. TCRdb's table, derived via immunoSEQ multiplex PCR, lists solely in-frame clones and lacks some. The sample contains fewer than 400,000 clones, around 84% of which appear only once. Sequencing used peripheral blood. The source is a human donor in a cohort sampled during active COVID-19.

This clone occurred once. This CDR3 reads CASSRQTGVEETQYF. The CDR3 coding sequence is TGCGCCAGCAGCCGCCAGACAGGGGTGGAAGAGACCCAGTACTTC. The chain joins TRBV5-1 to TRBJ2-5, with 8 bases that match TRBD1. The CDR3 is 15 residues long. V shed 4 bases and J 3 bases; nucleotides not matched to a gene: 8. The V gene's germline CDR1 is SGHRS and CDR2 YFSETQ.

This clone has only a few counts. The genes are TRBV27 and TRBJ2-3; the D gene is possibly TRBD2 (5 bases). Trimming cost V 4 bases and J 2 bases, with 13 bases left between them. The germline V gene has CDR1 MNHEY and CDR2 SMNVEV (reference sequence). The CDR3 has 15 amino acids. The CDR3 loop is CASSSIAGHTDTQYF. The CDR3 DNA follows: TGTGCCAGCAGTTCAATTGCGGGTCACACAGATACGCAGTATTTT.

The chain combines TRBV7-3 with TRBJ1-6; D is uncertain. V lost 2 bases to trimming and J lost 5 bases, with 4 bases between them. This CDR3 region has 13 residues. Per germline, CDR1 SGHTA and CDR2 FQGTGA. CDR3 amino acids: CASSLANNSPLHF. In nucleotides, the CDR3 is TGTGCCAGCAGCTTAGCGAATAATTCACCCCTCCACTTT.

The rearrangement links TRBV5-4 to TRBJ2-5; D is possibly TRBD2 (6 bases). The V end was cut by 4 bases, the J end by 5 bases, with 15 bases between. The CDR3 is 14 residues long. CDR1 and CDR2 from the germline V gene are SGHNT and YYREEE (reference sequence). For the CDR3, the DNA is TGTGCCAGCAGCCGGTTGGGGAGGACCGAGACCCAGTACTTC. Encoded protein: CASSRLGRTETQYF.

The gene calls are TRBV9 and TRBJ2-1; 11 nucleotides line up with TRBD2. There are 20 residues in the CDR3. J was trimmed by 0 bases and V by 5 bases; bases with no gene match: 16. Germline CDR1 reads SGDLS; CDR2 reads YYNGEE. The CDR3 sequence: CASSNTPGLAEGPSYNEQFF. CDR3 coding DNA: TGTGCCAGCAGTAATACGCCGGGACTAGCGGAGGGGCCCTCCTACAATGAGCAGTTCTTC.

The rearrangement joins TRBV10-3 to TRBJ2-4; 14 bases are a match to TRBD2. The J segment lost 7 bases and the V segment lost 6 bases, leaving 5 bases of the junction unmatched. Germline V lookup: CDR1 ENHRY, CDR2 SYGVKD. The CDR3 length is 15 residues. The CDR3 region is CAIRSGLAGVNIQYF. The CDR3 DNA sequence: TGTGCCATCAGATCGGGACTAGCGGGAGTGAACATTCAGTACTTC.

The gene calls are TRBV4-1 and TRBJ1-3; perhaps TRBD1 as D (5 bases). V dropped 2 bases and J dropped 0 bases, with 11 bases sitting between them. CDR1 is MGHRA, CDR2 YSYEKL, per germline. CDR3 length: 16 amino acids. In DNA, the CDR3 is TGCGCCAGCAGCCAACCCGACAGAGACTCTGGAAACACCATATATTTT. Its protein product is CASSQPDRDSGNTIYF.

V gene TRBV18 combines with J gene TRBJ2-1; TRBD1 is a possible D gene (5 bases). Trimming left V 0 bases short and J 1 base short, with 19 bases between. The CDR3 runs 19 residues. From germline, CDR1 is KGHSH and CDR2 LQKENI. The CDR3 DNA reads as TGTGCCAGCTCACCACCTATCCTCGACAGAAAAACGTCCTACAATGAGCAGTTCTTC. Its protein product is CASSPPILDRKTSYNEQFF.

The rearrangement uses TRBV7-2 and TRBJ1-3, with 9 bases identical to TRBD1. Germline trimming cut 1 base from V and 6 bases from J; bases unmatched to any gene: 1. The CDR3 extends over 14 amino acids. Germline V lookup: CDR1 SGHTA, CDR2 FQGNSA. As DNA, the CDR3 is TGTGCCAGCAGCTTAGGGACAGGGGTAAACACCATATATTTT. Its translation is CASSLGTGVNTIYF. Full variable domain (outside the CDR3, taken from reference TRBV7-2 and TRBJ1-3): GAGVSQSPSNKVTEKGKDVELRCDPISGHTALYWYRQSLGQGLEFLIYFQGNSAPDKSGLPSDRFSAERTGGSVSTLTIQRTQQEDSAVYLCASSLGTGVNTIYFGEGSWLTVV.

This clone was detected only once. The V gene is TRBV28, the J gene TRBJ2-7; TRBD2 is a possible D gene (5 bases). V lost 6 bases to trimming and J lost 0 bases, with 9 bases between them. Germline CDR1 MDHEN, CDR2 SYDVKM. The CDR3 is 13 residues long. As DNA, the CDR3 is TGTGCCAGCAGGTCTCTAGCCTCCTACGAGCAGTACTTC. It codes for CASRSLASYEQYF. The full variable domain, rest sourced from reference TRBV28 and TRBJ2-7, is DVKVTQSSRYLVKRTGEKVFLECVQDMDHENMFWYRQDPGLGLRLIYFSYDVKMKEKGDIPEGYSVSREKKERFSLILESASTNQTSMYLCASRSLASYEQYFGPGTRLTVT.

This clone was detected once. V usage is TRBV5-1 and J usage is TRBJ2-7; weak D call: TRBD1 (5 bases). This CDR3 has 13 amino acids. Trimming pared 3 bases from V and 1 base from J, leaving 8 bases between. Germline V gives CDR1 SGHRS, CDR2 YFSETQ. The CDR3 loop reads CASSSSGSYEQYF. The DNA for the CDR3 is TGCGCCAGCAGCTCCTCAGGGTCCTACGAGCAGTACTTC.

The chain combines TRBV7-2 with TRBJ2-7; TRBD2 is a possible D gene (6 bases). The CDR3 sequence is 15 residues long. The germline V gene encodes CDR1 SGHTA and CDR2 FQGNSA. Trimming took off 1 base at V and 0 bases at J, with 10 bases between the two ends. The CDR3 nucleotides read TGTGCCAGCAGCTTAGTCCGGGGGAGCTCCTACGAGCAGTACTTC. It is translated as CASSLVRGSSYEQYF.

This sequence joins TRBV7-9 and TRBJ1-4, with TRBD1 identical over 9 bases. V trimming: 5 bases; J trimming: 4 bases; junction bases outside the gene matches: 5. Germline CDR1 and CDR2: SEHNR and FQNEAQ (reference sequence). The length of the CDR3 is 15 residues. CDR3 bases: TGTGCCAGCAGCCTCACAGGGGGCGTTAATGAAAAACTGTTTTTT. Protein: CASSLTGGVNEKLFF. Variable domain in full (rest from reference TRBV7-9 and TRBJ1-4): DTGVSQNPRHKITKRGQNVTFRCDPISEHNRLYWYRQTLGQGPEFLTYFQNEAQLEKSRLLSDRFSAERPKGSFSTLEIQRTEQGDSAMYLCASSLTGGVNEKLFFGSGTQLSVL.

This chain connects TRBV9 to TRBJ2-1; tentatively, D is TRBD1 (6 bases). The germline V gene encodes CDR1 SGDLS and CDR2 YYNGEE. CDR3 size: 14 residues. Trimming shortened V by 2 bases and J by 9 bases, and 15 bases separated the two germline ends. The CDR3 DNA sequence: TGTGCCAGCAGCGTTGGAGCAGGGGATACTGAGCAGTTCTTC. Its translation: CASSVGAGDTEQFF.

The genes are TRBV3-1 (or the pseudogene TRBV3-2) and TRBJ2-2; TRBD2 matches at 7 bases. The ends lost 1 base at V and 3 bases at J; junction bases unmatched: 5. The germline V gene has CDR1 LGHDT and CDR2 YNNKEL (reference sequence). The CDR3 is 16 amino acids. CDR3 in amino acids: CASSQGLAEYTGELFF. CDR3 nucleotides: TGTGCCAGCAGCCAAGGACTAGCTGAGTACACCGGGGAGCTGTTTTTT.

J is TRBJ2-7 and V is TRBV5-1; 10 bases align to TRBD2. This CDR3 region has 15 residues. CDR1 is SGHRS and CDR2 is YFSETQ in the germline V gene. Losses at the gene ends were 6 bases for V and 1 base for J; bases not matched to a gene: 7. The CDR3 DNA reads as TGCGCCAGCACCCCCAGCGGGGGGGGATCCTACGAGCAGTACTTC. This codes for CASTPSGGGSYEQYF.

The chain uses TRBV28 and TRBJ2-5; a weak D match, TRBD2 (6 bases). Trimming stripped 5 bases from V and 2 bases from J, with 15 bases between. The CDR3 has 15 amino acids. Germline V gene data show CDR1 as MDHEN and CDR2 as SYDVKM. The DNA of the CDR3 is TGTGCCAGCAGTGGGGTAGCGGAGTCTCAAGAGACCCAGTACTTC. Residues: CASSGVAESQETQYF. Drawing the rest from reference TRBV28 and TRBJ2-5, the complete variable domain is DVKVTQSSRYLVKRTGEKVFLECVQDMDHENMFWYRQDPGLGLRLIYFSYDVKMKEKGDIPEGYSVSREKKERFSLILESASTNQTSMYLCASSGVAESQETQYFGPGTRLLVL.

J is TRBJ1-4 and V is TRBV30; no clear D. The length of the CDR3 is 13 residues. Germline V gene lookup returns CDR1 GTSNPN and CDR2 SVGIG (reference sequence). V was trimmed by 6 bases and J by 7 bases, leaving 15 bases between them. CDR3 amino acids: CACRTSRGEKLFF. CDR3 DNA: TGTGCCTGCCGGACTTCCCGGGGTGAAAAACTGTTTTTT.

The chain joins TRBV5-4 to TRBJ2-7; tentatively, D is TRBD2 (5 bases). Germline values: CDR1 SGHNT, CDR2 YYREEE (reference sequence). Trimming removed 0 bases at V and 0 bases at J, with 10 bases between. The CDR3 extends over 15 amino acids. CDR3 residues: CASSLGPGSSYEQYF. CDR3 nucleotides: TGTGCCAGCAGCTTGGGTCCGGGGAGCTCCTACGAGCAGTACTTC.